The 27 T cell receptor beta chains below come from one sample, sequenced in a study of shared clonotypes between healthy human individuals. Some clones are missing from TCRdb's copy, which holds only in-frame ones; the method was immunoSEQ multiplex PCR. This table has around 1 million clones, 76% appearing once. Sequencing was performed on memory CD4+ T cells sorted from blood. Stated subset: CD45RA-negative fraction. All receptors derive from a man between 18 and 35 years old in good health.

The chain is built from TRBV19 and TRBJ2-3; a possible D gene is TRBD2 (5 bases). CDR3 length: 15 residues. The V gene's germline CDR1 is LNHDA and CDR2 SQIVND (reference sequence). Trimming took off 5 bases at V and 0 bases at J, with 12 bases between the two ends. This CDR3 is CASSPASGSTDTQYF. The DNA of the CDR3 is TGTGCCAGTAGTCCCGCGTCGGGGAGCACAGATACGCAGTATTTT. Based on the CDR3 plus reference TRBV19 and TRBJ2-3, the full variable domain is DGGITQSPKYLFRKEGQNVTLSCEQNLNHDAMYWYRQDPGQGLRLIYYSQIVNDFQKGDIAEGYSVSREKKESFPLTVTSAQKNPTAFYLCASSPASGSTDTQYFGPGTRLTVL.

The V call is TRBV5-5, the J call TRBJ1-5, with D unresolved. This CDR3 contains 15 residues. From germline, CDR1 is SGHKS and CDR2 YYEKEE (reference sequence). The V end was cut by 5 bases, the J end by 0 bases, with 12 bases between. The CDR3 sequence is CASSSGSYSNQPQHF. The CDR3 nucleotides are TGTGCCAGCAGTAGTGGGTCTTATAGCAATCAGCCCCAGCATTTT.

The V gene is TRBV6-1, the J gene TRBJ2-5; 14 nucleotides align to TRBD2. Unmatched junction bases numbered 8, after V lost 0 bases and J lost 5 bases. CDR1 MNHNS and CDR2 SASEGT come from the germline V gene. There are 18 residues in the CDR3. The CDR3 region is CASSEAVTSGGALETQYF. DNA of the CDR3: TGTGCCAGCAGTGAAGCGGTGACTAGCGGGGGGGCTTTGGAGACCCAGTACTTC.

This clone turned up a few times. Other DNA sequences in this sample translate to the same CDR3. The gene calls are TRBV5-1 and TRBJ1-2; TRBD1 matches 7 bases. The CDR3 covers 13 residues. Germline V lookup: CDR1 SGHRS, CDR2 YFSETQ. V gave up 4 bases and J gave up 2 bases; unmatched junction bases: 2. This CDR3 is CASSPDRNYGYTF. CDR3 DNA: TGCGCCAGCAGCCCGGACAGGAACTATGGCTACACCTTC.

This chain connects TRBV7-2 to TRBJ1-5, with 9 bases matching TRBD1. The germline V gene encodes CDR1 SGHTA and CDR2 FQGNSA. The CDR3 totals 16 residues. V lost 5 bases, J lost 4 bases, and 9 bases stayed unmatched. The CDR3 sequence: CASSTTGGTGNQPQHF. The CDR3 DNA reads as TGTGCCAGCAGCACGACAGGGGGTACGGGGAATCAGCCCCAGCATTTT.

The rearrangement uses TRBV30 and TRBJ2-3, with TRBD2 matching 14 bases. Germline CDR1 reads GTSNPN; CDR2 reads SVGIG (reference sequence). The CDR3 covers 16 residues. V shed 4 bases and J 3 bases; nucleotides not matched to a gene: 6. The CDR3 nucleotides are TGTGCCTGGATTTGGACTAGCGGGAGGTTGACAGATACGCAGTATTTT. It specifies CAWIWTSGRLTDTQYF.

The chain links TRBV5-1 to TRBJ1-1, with D unresolved. Trimming removed 6 bases from V and 4 bases from J, with 19 bases in between. Germline CDR1 reads SGHRS; CDR2 reads YFSETQ. The CDR3 has 15 amino acids. CDR3 sequence reads: CASIHDWAGSTEAFF. The CDR3 DNA follows: TGCGCCAGCATTCATGATTGGGCCGGAAGCACTGAAGCTTTCTTT.

The V call is TRBV5-4, the J call TRBJ2-1; perhaps TRBD2 as D (6 bases). Germline-derived CDR1 and CDR2 are SGHNT and YYREEE (reference sequence). The CDR3 is 14 amino acids. With 3 bases removed from V and 9 bases from J, the gap between germline ends came to 16 bases. The CDR3 sequence: CASSSGLQVGEQFF. The CDR3 DNA sequence: TGTGCCAGCAGCTCGGGACTCCAGGTGGGTGAGCAGTTCTTC.

The J gene is TRBJ2-3, the V gene TRBV7-8; perhaps TRBD1 as D (5 bases). V was clipped by 8 bases and J by 4 bases, with 13 bases between them. This CDR3 is 13 amino acids long. CDR1 and CDR2 (germline): SGHVS, FQNEAQ. Here the CDR3 reads CASRQGWADTQYF. The CDR3 DNA follows: TGTGCCAGCCGCCAGGGATGGGCAGATACGCAGTATTTT.

The V and J genes are TRBV6-1 and TRBJ2-7; D gene uncertain. Germline lookup yields CDR1 MNHNS and CDR2 SASEGT. This CDR3 is built from 15 residues. V was trimmed by 7 bases and J by 2 bases, leaving 18 bases between them. The CDR3 spells CASKKNTEPTYEQYF. The CDR3 DNA follows: TGTGCCAGCAAGAAAAACACAGAGCCGACCTACGAGCAGTACTTC.

The chain links TRBV18 to TRBJ1-1; TRBD1 agrees at 12 bases. CDR1 is KGHSH and CDR2 is LQKENI in the germline V gene. CDR3 length equals 15 residues. The junction had 10 bases not matched to a gene; V was cut back by 8 bases and J by 6 bases. This CDR3 reads CASTGRDRGLAEAFF. CDR3 coding DNA: TGTGCCAGCACCGGGCGGGACAGGGGGCTCGCTGAAGCTTTCTTT.

Worth noting for this clone: This sample includes further DNA sequences coding for the same CDR3. This chain links TRBV30 with TRBJ1-2, with D hard to call. This CDR3 region has 11 residues. Between the trimmed V and J ends, which lost 5 bases and 3 bases, there was a span of 7 bases. The germline gives CDR1 GTSNPN, CDR2 SVGIG (reference sequence). CDR3 nucleotide sequence: TGTGCCTGGGGCCTGGACTATGGCTACACCTTC. Amino acids: CAWGLDYGYTF.

This chain links TRBV7-2 with TRBJ2-3, with TRBD1 matching 7 bases. CDR3 length: 16 amino acids. Germline CDR1 reads SGHTA; CDR2 reads FQGNSA. V lost 5 bases and J lost 1; bases outside the gene matches: 9. The CDR3 region is CASSVNRGAGTDTQYF. The CDR3 DNA is TGTGCCAGCAGCGTAAACAGGGGTGCGGGCACAGATACGCAGTATTTT.

This sequence joins TRBV11-2 and TRBJ2-3; D possibly corresponds to TRBD2 (6 bases). Trimming took 1 base from V and 1 from J, leaving 9 bases between them. The CDR3 spans 15 residues. Germline V gives CDR1 SGHAT, CDR2 FQNNGV. The CDR3: CASSLARGGTDTQYF. The CDR3 nucleotides are TGTGCCAGCAGCTTAGCGCGGGGAGGCACAGATACGCAGTATTTT.

The chain recombines TRBV19 with TRBJ2-5, with 7 positions matching TRBD1. CDR3 length: 15 residues. V lost 1 base, J lost 3 bases, and 5 bases stayed unmatched. From germline, CDR1 is LNHDA and CDR2 SQIVND (reference sequence). As DNA, the CDR3 is TGTGCCAGTAGTATAGCGAGAGGGGGCAAAGAGACCCAGTACTTC. It codes for CASSIARGGKETQYF.

The chain employs TRBV28 and TRBJ1-1; 8 bases are shared with TRBD1. The CDR3 runs to 17 residues. Germline V gene lookup returns CDR1 MDHEN and CDR2 SYDVKM. V trimming: 2 bases; J trimming: 2 bases; junction bases outside the gene matches: 10. CDR3 bases: TGTGCCAGCAGTTTACCCCGGACAGGGCTACGAAACACTGAAGCTTTCTTT. Amino acid sequence: CASSLPRTGLRNTEAFF.

This clone was seen just once. The rearrangement joins TRBV7-9 to TRBJ1-4, with D unresolved. Germline V gene sequence: CDR1 SEHNR, CDR2 FQNEAQ (reference sequence). The V end lost 1 base, the J end lost 16 bases, and 16 bases lay between the germline ends. This CDR3 spans 13 amino acids. CDR3 nucleotides: TGTGCCAGCAGCTTAGTGCAGGAGGGCGAGTCGTTTTTT. Amino acids: CASSLVQEGESFF. The entire variable domain, with the rest obtained from reference TRBV7-9 and TRBJ1-4, is as follows: DTGVSQNPRHKITKRGQNVTFRCDPISEHNRLYWYRQTLGQGPEFLTYFQNEAQLEKSRLLSDRFSAERPKGSFSTLEIQRTEQGDSAMYLCASSLVQEGESFFGSGTQLSVL.

This clone showed up just a few times. This chain joins TRBV19 and TRBJ1-2; D is ambiguous. The CDR3 consists of 12 residues. V lost 5 bases to trimming and J lost 5 bases, with 9 bases between them. CDR1 and CDR2 from the germline V gene are LNHDA and SQIVND (reference sequence). The DNA of the CDR3 is TGTGCCAGTAGTGCTACCAAGTATGGCTACACCTTC. This encodes CASSATKYGYTF.

The V and J genes are TRBV6-4 and TRBJ2-3; D is possibly TRBD1 (5 bases). The V gene lost 0 bases and the J gene lost 0 bases, with 10 bases spanning the gap. Germline V gene lookup returns CDR1 MRHNA and CDR2 SNTAGT. The CDR3 sequence is 16 residues long. The CDR3 nucleotides are TGTGCCAGCAGTGACTCGGGGCACCCTAGCACAGATACGCAGTATTTT. Protein: CASSDSGHPSTDTQYF.

In its sample, this clone was seen many times. The chain joins TRBV6-1 to TRBJ2-1; TRBD2 agrees at 9 bases. CDR3 length: 14 residues. The germline gives CDR1 MNHNS, CDR2 SASEGT. Trimming took 10 bases from V and 9 from J; bases not matched to a gene: 13. For the CDR3, the DNA is TGTGCCACCGACATTAGCGGGAGTAGGAGTGAGCAGTTCTTC. Its translation is CATDISGSRSEQFF.

Turning to this clone: This same CDR3 is encoded by further DNA sequences in the sample. The chain employs TRBV5-1 and TRBJ1-2, with D perhaps TRBD1 (5 bases). The CDR3 loop spans 13 amino acids. The V gene lost 5 bases and the J gene lost 2 bases, with 10 bases spanning the gap. Germline V gene data show CDR1 as SGHRS and CDR2 as YFSETQ. The CDR3: CASSLQENYGYTF. Written as DNA, the CDR3 is TGCGCCAGCAGTTTACAGGAGAACTATGGCTACACCTTC.

This clone has more than one count but fewer than ten. The CDR3 protein is CASSDFGTPLGSYNEQFF. The CDR3 DNA sequence: TGCGCCAGCAGTGATTTCGGGACGCCGCTTGGGTCCTACAATGAGCAGTTCTTC. The gene calls are TRBV10-1 and TRBJ2-1, with D possibly being TRBD1 or TRBD2 (5 bases each). The ends were cut back, 3 bases at V and 1 base at J, with 19 bases in the middle. The CDR3 runs to 18 residues. From germline, CDR1 is WNHNN and CDR2 SYGVQD (reference sequence).

This clone came up once. This clone may be a read error of a much larger clone one base away. This chain links TRBV6-5 with TRBJ1-2; D possibly corresponds to TRBD1 (5 bases). This CDR3 is built from 13 residues. The germline V gene has CDR1 MNHEY and CDR2 SVGAGI. Trimming left V 10 bases short and J 5 bases short, with 17 bases between. CDR3 amino acids: CANRPTGGYGYTF. CDR3 in DNA: TGTGCCAACAGGCCGACGGGGGGTTATGGCTACACCTTC.

This clone has ten or more counts. CDR3 amino acids: CASSSDRDIQYF. The CDR3 DNA is TGTGCCAGCAGCTCCGACAGGGACATTCAGTACTTC. The gene calls are TRBV6-5 and TRBJ2-4; 7 bases line up with TRBD1. Per the germline V gene, CDR1 is MNHEY and CDR2 is SVGAGI. With V trimmed by 6 bases and J by 8 bases, 4 bases remained unmatched. This CDR3 spans 12 amino acids.

As to this clone: The sample holds other DNA sequences that translate to the same CDR3. The rearrangement joins TRBV30 to TRBJ2-5; no reliable D call. Trimming took 2 bases from V and 5 from J, leaving 6 bases between them. This CDR3 comprises 11 residues. From germline, CDR1 is GTSNPN and CDR2 SVGIG (reference sequence). The CDR3 coding sequence is TGTGCCTGGAGTTTCCGGGAGACCCAGTACTTC. It is translated as CAWSFRETQYF.

The rearrangement links TRBV5-1 to TRBJ1-4; possibly TRBD1 for D (6 bases). This CDR3 is 15 amino acids long. Germline CDR1 reads SGHRS; CDR2 reads YFSETQ. V gave up 0 bases and J gave up 4 bases, with 10 bases separating them. CDR3 coding DNA: TGCGCCAGCAGCTTGGCCCAGGGGAATAATGAAAAACTGTTTTTT. Translating it yields CASSLAQGNNEKLFF.

V usage is TRBV5-1 and J usage is TRBJ2-7; no firm D call. The ends were cut back, 0 bases at V and 4 bases at J, with 17 bases in the middle. The CDR3 contains 16 residues. Germline V lookup: CDR1 SGHRS, CDR2 YFSETQ. For the CDR3, the DNA is TGCGCCAGCAGCTTGGCACATGACCCCTCGAGTTACGAGCAGTACTTC. Its protein product is CASSLAHDPSSYEQYF.